This record concerns one T cell receptor (beta chain) sequence. Its antigen remains unknown. The data were taken from a study of cytomegalovirus exposure and HLA in healthy donors. Broader study findings: Across donors, presence/absence analyses took sequencing depth to be roughly uniform. DRB1 had the most TCR associations and HLA-C the fewest, a later analysis found, with rates varying by HLA locus. In vitro experiments confirmed that three CMV-associated chains were specific for CMV antigens. What TCR beta sequences reportedly achieved was accurate prediction of HLA-A and HLA-B alleles in most subjects.

The CDR3 has 15 amino acids. V lost 3 bases, J lost 4 bases, and 8 bases stayed unmatched. Germline loops: CDR1 KGHSH, CDR2 LQKENI. This PCR relied on a set of 60 Vbeta primers and 13 Jbeta primers. The data were produced by immunoSEQ multiplex PCR, yet TCRdb's version contains in-frame clones alone and is incomplete. The sample holds about 170,000 clones, approximately 84% seen once. Sequenced sample: PBMCs. The J gene is TRBJ2-7, the V gene TRBV18; the match to TRBD1 covers 8 bases. This clonotype was sampled from a woman aged 50 to 60 in good health and CMV-seropositive. As DNA, the CDR3 is TGTGCCAGCTCACCTCAGGGGGCCGCACCTTACGAGCAGTACTTC. Translating it yields CASSPQGAAPYEQYF.